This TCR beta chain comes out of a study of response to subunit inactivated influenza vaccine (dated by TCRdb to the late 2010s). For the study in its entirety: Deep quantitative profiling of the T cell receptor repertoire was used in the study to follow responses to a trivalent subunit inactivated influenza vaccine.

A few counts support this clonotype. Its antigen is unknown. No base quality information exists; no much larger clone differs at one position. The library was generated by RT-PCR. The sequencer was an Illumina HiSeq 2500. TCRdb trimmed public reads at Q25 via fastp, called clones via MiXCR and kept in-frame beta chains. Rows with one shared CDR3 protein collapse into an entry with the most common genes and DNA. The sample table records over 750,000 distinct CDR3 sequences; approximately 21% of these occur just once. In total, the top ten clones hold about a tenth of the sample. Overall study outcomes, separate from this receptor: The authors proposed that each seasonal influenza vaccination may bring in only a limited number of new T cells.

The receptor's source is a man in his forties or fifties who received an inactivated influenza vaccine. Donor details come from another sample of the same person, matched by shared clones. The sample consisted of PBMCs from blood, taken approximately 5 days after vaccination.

The encoded CDR3 is CASTPGTAFSGANVLTF. The DNA is TGTGCCAGTACACCGGGGACAGCCTTCTCTGGGGCCAACGTCCTGACTTTC. The V gene is TRBV19 and the J gene is TRBJ2-6, and 7 junctional nucleotides match TRBD1. V loses 7 bases at its end and J loses 0 bases; junction bases beyond the gene matches: 9. From cysteine to phenylalanine, the CDR3 is 17 amino acids long. The sequence is cut down to CDR3 DNA, 51 bases in frame from base 1. The germline V gene (reference sequence) specifies LNHDA as CDR1 and SQIVND as CDR2.